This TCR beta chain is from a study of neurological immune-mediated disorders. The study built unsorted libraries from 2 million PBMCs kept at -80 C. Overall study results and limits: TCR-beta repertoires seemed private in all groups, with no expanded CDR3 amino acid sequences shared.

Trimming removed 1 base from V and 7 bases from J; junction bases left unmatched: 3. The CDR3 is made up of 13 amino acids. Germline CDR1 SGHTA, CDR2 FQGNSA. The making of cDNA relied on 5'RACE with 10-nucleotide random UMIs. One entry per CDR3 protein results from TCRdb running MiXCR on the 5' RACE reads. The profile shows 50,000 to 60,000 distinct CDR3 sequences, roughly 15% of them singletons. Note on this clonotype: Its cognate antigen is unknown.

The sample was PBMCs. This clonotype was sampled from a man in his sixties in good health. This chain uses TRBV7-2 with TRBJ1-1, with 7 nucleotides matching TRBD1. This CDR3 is CASSLGTGREAFF. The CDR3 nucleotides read TGTGCCAGCAGCTTAGGGACAGGCCGTGAAGCTTTCTTT.